The 12 T cell receptor beta chains given below trace back to one sample, sequenced in a study of T cell responses to AZD1222 COVID-19 vaccine. Clones were sequenced by immunoSEQ multiplex PCR, and TCRdb holds only the in-frame ones, with some missing. The sample records some 100,000 clones, around nine tenths being singletons. The source was peripheral blood, collected 28 days after the second AZD1222 dose. Receptor source: an adult who received the AZD1222 COVID-19 vaccine.

The gene calls are TRBV30 and TRBJ2-5, with D perhaps TRBD2 (5 bases). Germline V gene data show CDR1 as GTSNPN and CDR2 as SVGIG (reference sequence). The V end lost 2 bases, the J end lost 3 bases, and 7 bases lay between the germline ends. The CDR3 covers 12 residues. The CDR3 sequence is CAWSHGKETQYF. CDR3 bases: TGTGCCTGGAGTCACGGGAAAGAGACCCAGTACTTC.

The chain is built from TRBV5-4 and TRBJ2-2; D uncertain. V shed 6 bases and J shed 0 bases, with 9 bases lying between them. Germline V lookup: CDR1 SGHNT, CDR2 YYREEE (reference sequence). This CDR3 spans 14 amino acids. CDR3: CASKTSSNTGELFF. Written as DNA, the CDR3 is TGTGCCAGCAAGACCTCCTCGAACACCGGGGAGCTGTTTTTT.

This chain connects TRBV6-5 to TRBJ2-6, with TRBD1 matching 7 bases. The CDR3 has 15 amino acids. Unmatched junction bases numbered 5, after V lost 9 bases and J lost 0 bases. CDR1 is MNHEY, CDR2 SVGAGI, per germline. The CDR3 DNA reads TGTGCCAGTAGGGGGCAGTCCTCTGGGGCCAACGTCCTGACTTTC. Translated, it gives CASRGQSSGANVLTF.

This clone appeared once. The rearrangement links TRBV30 to TRBJ2-7; TRBD1 is a possible D gene (6 bases). The V end lost 5 bases, the J end lost 4 bases, and 15 bases lay between the germline ends. The CDR3 runs to 13 residues. Germline loops: CDR1 GTSNPN, CDR2 SVGIG (reference sequence). CDR3: CAWAAGVSYEQYF. The DNA of the CDR3 is TGTGCCTGGGCGGCAGGGGTTTCGTACGAGCAGTACTTC.

The V call is TRBV11-2, the J call TRBJ2-5, with D unclear. The germline V gene encodes CDR1 SGHAT and CDR2 FQNNGV. There are 13 residues in the CDR3. V was pared by 1 base and J by 5 bases, with 8 bases between. This chain's CDR3 is CASSLGSGETQYF. Written as DNA, the CDR3 is TGTGCCAGCAGCTTAGGATCGGGTGAGACCCAGTACTTC.

This rearrangement joins TRBV10-3 to TRBJ1-1; D possibly corresponds to TRBD1 (6 bases). CDR1 is ENHRY, CDR2 SYGVKD, per germline. This CDR3 is built from 13 residues. V was cut by 8 bases and J by 0 bases, with 10 bases left in between. CDR3 protein: CAIHGQLNTEAFF. The DNA of the CDR3 is TGTGCCATCCATGGACAGCTGAACACTGAAGCTTTCTTT.

V usage is TRBV3-1 (or the pseudogene TRBV3-2) and J usage is TRBJ2-2, with 8 bases matching TRBD2. CDR1 and CDR2 from the germline V gene are LGHDT and YNNKEL (reference sequence). The CDR3 is 18 amino acids. Trimming removed 0 bases from V and 8 bases from J; junction bases left unmatched: 14. CDR3 bases: TGTGCCAGCAGCCAAGATCCCCCAGAGCGGGGGACGACTGGGGAGCTGTTTTTT. Protein product: CASSQDPPERGTTGELFF.

This chain connects TRBV10-2 to TRBJ1-6; TRBD1 agrees at 10 bases. Germline V gene sequence: CDR1 WSHSY, CDR2 SAAADI. This CDR3 region has 14 residues. Germline trimming cut 6 bases from V and 7 bases from J; bases unmatched to any gene: 3. CDR3 amino acids: CASRGQGNNSPLHF. The CDR3 coding sequence is TGCGCCAGCAGGGGACAGGGGAACAATTCACCCCTCCACTTT.

This clone was seen only once. This chain links TRBV5-5 with TRBJ1-1; unclear D gene. There are 12 residues in the CDR3. Germline V gene lookup returns CDR1 SGHKS and CDR2 YYEKEE (reference sequence). V lost 7 bases to trimming and J lost 1 base, with 8 bases between them. The CDR3 loop reads CASWRKNTEAFF. CDR3 sequence (DNA): TGTGCCAGCTGGAGGAAGAACACTGAAGCTTTCTTT.

The genes are TRBV14 and TRBJ1-6; possibly TRBD1 for D (6 bases). CDR3 size: 15 residues. V lost 3 bases and J 5 bases, leaving 11 bases between the germline ends. CDR1 is SGHDN and CDR2 is FVKESK in the germline V gene. The CDR3 is CASSHTTGNNSPLHF. CDR3 sequence (DNA): TGTGCCAGCAGCCACACAACAGGGAATAATTCACCCCTCCACTTT.

The V and J genes are TRBV4-2 and TRBJ2-1; 12 bases are shared with TRBD2. V was pared by 1 base and J by 6 bases, with 10 bases of the junction left unmatched. There are 18 residues in the CDR3. The germline gives CDR1 LGHNA, CDR2 YNFKEQ. The CDR3 loop is CASSQALGASGGVNEQFF. The CDR3 DNA follows: TGTGCCAGCAGCCAAGCGCTCGGGGCTAGCGGGGGGGTCAATGAGCAGTTCTTC.

The rearrangement links TRBV9 to TRBJ1-3; D ambiguous. V shed 2 bases and J shed 0 bases, with 12 bases lying between them. Per germline, CDR1 SGDLS and CDR2 YYNGEE. The CDR3 is 16 residues long. The CDR3 spells CASSVGISVSGNTIYF. The CDR3 region has the DNA TGTGCCAGCAGCGTGGGCATCTCCGTCTCTGGAAACACCATATATTTT.